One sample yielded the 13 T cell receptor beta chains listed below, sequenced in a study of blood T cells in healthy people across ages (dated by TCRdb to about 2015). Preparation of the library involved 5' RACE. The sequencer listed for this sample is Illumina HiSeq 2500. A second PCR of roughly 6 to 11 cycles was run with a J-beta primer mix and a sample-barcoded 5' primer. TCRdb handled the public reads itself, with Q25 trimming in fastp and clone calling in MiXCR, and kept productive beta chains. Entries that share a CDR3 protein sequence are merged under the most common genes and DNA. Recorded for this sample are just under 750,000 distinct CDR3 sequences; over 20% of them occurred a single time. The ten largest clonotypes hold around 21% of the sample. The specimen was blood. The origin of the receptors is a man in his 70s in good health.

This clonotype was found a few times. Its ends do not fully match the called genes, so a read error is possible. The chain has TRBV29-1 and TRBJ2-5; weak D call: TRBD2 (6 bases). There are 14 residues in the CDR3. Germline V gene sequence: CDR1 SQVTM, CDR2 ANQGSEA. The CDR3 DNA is TGCAGCGCTGAAGAGTATAGCGGTACAGAGACCCAGTACTTC. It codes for CSAEEYSGTETQYF.

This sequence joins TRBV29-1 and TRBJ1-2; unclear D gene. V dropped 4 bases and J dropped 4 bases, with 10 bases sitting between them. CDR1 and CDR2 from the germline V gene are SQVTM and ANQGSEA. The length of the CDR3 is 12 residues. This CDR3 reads CSVALNSYGYTF. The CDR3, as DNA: TGCAGCGTTGCGCTCAACTCCTATGGCTACACCTTC.

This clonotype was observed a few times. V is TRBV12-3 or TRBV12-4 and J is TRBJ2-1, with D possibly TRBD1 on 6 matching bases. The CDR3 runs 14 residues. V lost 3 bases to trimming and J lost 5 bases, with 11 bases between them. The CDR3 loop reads CASSFQGMDNEQFF. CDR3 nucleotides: TGTGCCAGCAGTTTCCAGGGGATGGACAATGAGCAGTTCTTC.

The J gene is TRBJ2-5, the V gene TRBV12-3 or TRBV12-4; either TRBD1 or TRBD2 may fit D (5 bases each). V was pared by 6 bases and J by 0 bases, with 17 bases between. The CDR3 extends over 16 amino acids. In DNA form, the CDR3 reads TGTGCCAGCAGAATGTCGGGGCTCGCGAACCAAGAGACCCAGTACTTC. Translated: CASRMSGLANQETQYF.

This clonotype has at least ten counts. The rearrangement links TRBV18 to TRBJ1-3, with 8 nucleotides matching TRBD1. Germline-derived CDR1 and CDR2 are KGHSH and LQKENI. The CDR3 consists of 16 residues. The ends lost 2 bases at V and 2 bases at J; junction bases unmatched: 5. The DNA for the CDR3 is TGTGCCAGCTCACCAGAGCAGGGGGCTGCTGGAAACACCATATATTTT. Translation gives CASSPEQGAAGNTIYF.

The CDR3 DNA reads TGTGCCAGCAGCTGGGGGGGCAGGGAGACCCAGTACTTC. Its protein product is CASSWGGRETQYF. The chain uses TRBV7-9 and TRBJ2-5; a possible D gene is TRBD2 (7 bases). Trimming took off 4 bases at V and 5 bases at J, with 11 bases between the two ends. The germline V gene encodes CDR1 SEHNR and CDR2 FQNEAQ (reference sequence). The CDR3 sequence is 13 residues long.

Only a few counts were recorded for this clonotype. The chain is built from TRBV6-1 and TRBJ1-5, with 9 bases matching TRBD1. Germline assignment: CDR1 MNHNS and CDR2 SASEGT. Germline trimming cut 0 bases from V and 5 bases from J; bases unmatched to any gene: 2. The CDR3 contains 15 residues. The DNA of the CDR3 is TGTGCCAGCAGTGAAGCGGACAGGGGTGATCAGCCCCAGCATTTT. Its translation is CASSEADRGDQPQHF.

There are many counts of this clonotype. CDR3 in DNA: TGTGCCAGCAGCCAAGGATTCTTAAAAACAGATACGCAGTATTTT. Amino acid sequence: CASSQGFLKTDTQYF. V and J are TRBV3-1 and TRBJ2-3; D remains ambiguous. Germline V gene data show CDR1 as LGHDT and CDR2 as YNNKEL (reference sequence). CDR3 length equals 15 residues. Trimming removed 1 base from V and 3 bases from J, with 11 bases in between.

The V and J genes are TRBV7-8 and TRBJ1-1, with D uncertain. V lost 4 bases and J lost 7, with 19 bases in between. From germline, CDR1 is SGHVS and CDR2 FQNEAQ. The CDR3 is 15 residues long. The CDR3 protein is CASSSTLGRSREAFF. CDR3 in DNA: TGTGCCAGCAGCTCAACCCTAGGACGCAGCCGTGAAGCTTTCTTT.

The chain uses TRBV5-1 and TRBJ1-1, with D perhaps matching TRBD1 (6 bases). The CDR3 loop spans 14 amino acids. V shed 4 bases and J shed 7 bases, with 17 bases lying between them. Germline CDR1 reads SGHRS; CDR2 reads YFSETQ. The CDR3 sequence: CASSVGLGGLEAFF. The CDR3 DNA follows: TGCGCCAGCAGCGTCGGACTGGGGGGCCTTGAAGCTTTCTTT.

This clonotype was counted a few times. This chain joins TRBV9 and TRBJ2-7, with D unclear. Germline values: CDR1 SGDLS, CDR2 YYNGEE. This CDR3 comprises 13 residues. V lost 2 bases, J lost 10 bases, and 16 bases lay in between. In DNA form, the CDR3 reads TGTGCCAGCAGCGTCTTCCTATCTGATACCCAGTACTTC. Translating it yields CASSVFLSDTQYF. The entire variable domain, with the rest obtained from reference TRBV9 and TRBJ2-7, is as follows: DSGVTQTPKHLITATGQRVTLRCSPRSGDLSVYWYQQSLDQGLQFLIQYYNGEERAKGNILERFSAQQFPDLHSELNLSSLELGDSALYFCASSVFLSDTQYFGPGTRLTVT.

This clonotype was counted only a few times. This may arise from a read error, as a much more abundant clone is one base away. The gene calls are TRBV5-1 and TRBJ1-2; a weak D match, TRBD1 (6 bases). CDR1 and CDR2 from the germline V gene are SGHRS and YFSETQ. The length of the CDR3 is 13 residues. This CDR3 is CACSPDSSDGYTF. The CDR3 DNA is TGCGCCTGCAGCCCGGACAGCTCGGATGGCTACACCTTC.

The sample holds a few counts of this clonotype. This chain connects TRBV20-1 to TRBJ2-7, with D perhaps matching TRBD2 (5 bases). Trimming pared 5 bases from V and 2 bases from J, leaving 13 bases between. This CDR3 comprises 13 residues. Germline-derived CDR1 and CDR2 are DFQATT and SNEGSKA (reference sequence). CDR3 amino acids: CSAPGRETYEQYF. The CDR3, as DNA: TGCAGTGCTCCTGGAAGGGAGACCTACGAGCAGTACTTC.